Listed here are 26 T cell receptor beta chains from one sample, sequenced in a study of CD8 T cells in ankylosing spondylitis. One entry per CDR3 protein results from TCRdb running MiXCR on the 5' RACE reads. Here the sample spans some 700,000 distinct CDR3 sequences, around 20% being singletons. Which antigens these TCRs recognize remains unknown. General observations from the study: The study identified a TCR beta motif of several highly homologous variants that appeared characteristic of ankylosing spondylitis blood.

Sequencing was carried out using blood, either unsorted or a sorted T cell fraction (not recorded which). The receptors here all came from a male donor with ankylosing spondylitis.

V is TRBV7-2 and J is TRBJ2-1; no definite D call. Germline V gives CDR1 SGHTA, CDR2 FQGNSA. Trimming shortened V by 2 bases and J by 12 bases, and 11 bases separated the two germline ends. The CDR3 is made up of 12 amino acids. CDR3 sequence reads: CASSLQDLGQFF. The DNA for the CDR3 is TGTGCCAGCAGCTTACAGGACCTGGGGCAGTTCTTC.

The rearrangement joins TRBV27 to TRBJ1-5; D is undetermined. The ends were cut back, 0 bases at V and 6 bases at J, with 9 bases in the middle. Germline lookup yields CDR1 MNHEY and CDR2 SMNVEV (reference sequence). The CDR3 spans 14 residues. The CDR3 DNA reads TGTGCCAGCAGTTTATCGGCGTACAGTCAGCCCCAGCATTTT. As protein: CASSLSAYSQPQHF.

This clonotype was recorded only once. This sequence may be a read error, since a much larger clone differs from it by one base. V and J are TRBV29-1 and TRBJ1-1; 7 bases line up with TRBD1. Germline V gene lookup returns CDR1 SQVTM and CDR2 ANQGSEA. The CDR3 totals 14 residues. The CDR3 coding sequence is TGCAGCGCCCGACAGGGTGGAATGAAAACTGAAGCTTTCTTT. Amino acid sequence: CSARQGGMKTEAFF.

V and J are TRBV9 and TRBJ1-2; D not resolved. Germline assignment: CDR1 SGDLS and CDR2 YYNGEE. V lost 4 bases to trimming and J lost 1 base, with 11 bases between them. The CDR3 is 14 residues long. The CDR3 nucleotides are TGTGCCAGCAGCCCCCTGACGGGTAACTATGGCTACACCTTC. Protein: CASSPLTGNYGYTF.

This chain links TRBV29-1 with TRBJ2-1; the D is unclear. This CDR3 has 13 amino acids. The germline V and J ends were trimmed by 7 bases and 2 bases, with 12 bases remaining between them. CDR1 SQVTM and CDR2 ANQGSEA come from the germline V gene. The CDR3 DNA reads as TGCAGCGCAAGGTTCCCAACCTACAATGAGCAGTTCTTC. Encoded protein: CSARFPTYNEQFF.

V and J are TRBV27 and TRBJ2-6, with 10 bases matching TRBD1. Germline V gene data show CDR1 as MNHEY and CDR2 as SMNVEV (reference sequence). The ends lost 4 bases at V and 4 bases at J; junction bases unmatched: 4. The CDR3 extends over 16 amino acids. CDR3 bases: TGTGCCAGCAGTTGGACAGGGGGGCGCGGGGCCAACGTCCTGACTTTC. Translated, it gives CASSWTGGRGANVLTF.

This clonotype was seen a handful of times. The chain has TRBV24-1 and TRBJ2-1; TRBD2 matches at 7 bases. The CDR3 has 15 amino acids. After removal of 3 bases from V and 4 bases from J, the junction contained 5 bases not matched to a gene. CDR1 is KGHDR, CDR2 SFDVKD, per germline. DNA for the CDR3: TGTGCCACCAGTGATCGGGACTACCTATACAATGAGCAGTTCTTC. Translating gives CATSDRDYLYNEQFF.

V gene TRBV4-2 combines with J gene TRBJ2-3; tentative D call: TRBD2 (5 bases). The CDR3 contains 16 residues. CDR1 LGHNA and CDR2 YNFKEQ come from the germline V gene. V dropped 3 bases and J dropped 2 bases, with 15 bases sitting between them. In nucleotides, the CDR3 is TGTGCCAGCAGCCAGGCAAGCGGTATCGACACAGATACGCAGTATTTT. This encodes CASSQASGIDTDTQYF.

The genes are TRBV21-1 and TRBJ1-3; the tabulated D call, TRBD1, remains unverified against the DNA. TRBV21-1 is described as a pseudogene. The CDR3 has 23 residues. This CDR3 is CASSNSPTPHVRTAFYSGNTIYF. The CDR3 DNA sequence: TGTGCCAGCAGCAATTCCCCTACCCCCCACGTGCGGACAGCCTTTTACTCTGGAAACACCATATATTTT.

This clonotype occurred a few times. The chain links TRBV9 to TRBJ2-5; possible D gene TRBD2, 6 bases. V gave up 3 bases and J gave up 2 bases, with 14 bases separating them. CDR1 and CDR2 (germline): SGDLS, YYNGEE. The CDR3 sequence is 15 residues long. CDR3 nucleotides: TGTGCCAGCAGCGGTTTTCTTAGCGGACAAGAGACCCAGTACTTC. This sequence encodes CASSGFLSGQETQYF.

V is TRBV5-1 and J is TRBJ2-7; D perhaps matches TRBD1 (6 bases). CDR3 length equals 15 residues. Looked up from germline, CDR1 is SGHRS and CDR2 is YFSETQ. The germline V and J ends were trimmed by 0 bases and 1 base, with 11 bases remaining between them. For the CDR3, the DNA is TGCGCCAGCAGCTTGGCCGAGGGGGTTTCCTACGAGCAGTACTTC. Encoded protein: CASSLAEGVSYEQYF.

V is TRBV28 and J is TRBJ2-1; 16 bases map to TRBD2. Germline CDR1 is MDHEN and CDR2 is SYDVKM. The CDR3 spans 15 residues. V gave up 9 bases and J gave up 16 bases; unmatched junction bases: 15. The CDR3 nucleotides are TGTGCCAGTATGGGACTAGCGGGAGGGGGCGAGGGTCATTTCTTC. Protein: CASMGLAGGGEGHFF.

The V and J genes are TRBV12-3 or TRBV12-4 and TRBJ2-1; D may be TRBD2 (8 bases). The CDR3 length is 15 residues. Deletions cut 4 bases from V and 8 bases from J, with 18 bases between. CDR3 sequence reads: CASSSGGTSRHEQFF. CDR3 in DNA: TGTGCCAGCAGTTCAGGGGGGACTAGTCGTCATGAGCAGTTCTTC.

This clonotype occurred a few times. This rearrangement joins TRBV4-3 to TRBJ2-1; 9 bases line up with TRBD2. CDR1 and CDR2 from the germline V gene are LGHNA and YSLEER. The CDR3 consists of 15 residues. V shed 8 bases, J shed 4 bases, and the junction held 9 bases outside the gene matches. The CDR3 DNA reads as TGCGCCAGCCAAGAGGGCCTAGCGGGATACAATGAGCAGTTCTTC. It yields the protein CASQEGLAGYNEQFF.

The V call is TRBV20-1, the J call TRBJ2-7, with D possibly TRBD2 on 5 matching bases. CDR1 and CDR2 from the germline V gene are DFQATT and SNEGSKA (reference sequence). V lost 0 bases and J 6 bases, leaving 15 bases between the germline ends. CDR3 size: 14 residues. This CDR3 reads CSARDRRASFEQYF. Written as DNA, the CDR3 is TGCAGTGCTAGAGACCGGCGAGCTAGCTTCGAGCAGTACTTC.

This clonotype was seen only a few times. The J gene is TRBJ2-2, the V gene TRBV7-3; D is unresolved. Germline CDR1 reads SGHTA; CDR2 reads FQGTGA. CDR3 size: 16 residues. V shed 2 bases and J shed 5 bases, with 15 bases lying between them. The CDR3 loop is CASSLGGGYPTGELFF. CDR3 in DNA: TGTGCCAGCAGCTTAGGCGGTGGCTACCCGACCGGGGAGCTGTTTTTT.

The CDR3 DNA sequence: TGCAGTGCTGGGGACAGGGGAAACTCTAACACTGAAGCTTTCTTT. This translates into CSAGDRGNSNTEAFF. The V call is TRBV20-1, the J call TRBJ1-1; 10 bases line up with TRBD1. V was clipped by 5 bases and J by 2 bases; unmatched bases: 8. Germline assignment: CDR1 DFQATT and CDR2 SNEGSKA (reference sequence). This CDR3 spans 15 amino acids.

The chain links TRBV28 to TRBJ2-7, with 8 bases that match TRBD1. Germline trimming cut 5 bases from V and 2 bases from J; bases unmatched to any gene: 5. CDR1 and CDR2 from the germline V gene are MDHEN and SYDVKM. The CDR3 length is 14 residues. The CDR3 DNA follows: TGTGCCAGCAGTCCAGGGGGCTACGCCTACGAGCAGTACTTC. Translating it yields CASSPGGYAYEQYF.

This clonotype was counted a few times. The chain joins TRBV20-1 to TRBJ1-2; 7 bases align to TRBD1. Germline-derived CDR1 and CDR2 are DFQATT and SNEGSKA (reference sequence). J gave up 5 bases and V 5 bases, and 8 bases lay outside the gene matches. The CDR3 contains 13 residues. The CDR3 spells CSALPGTEYGYTF. For the CDR3, the DNA is TGCAGTGCTCTCCCCGGGACAGAGTATGGCTACACCTTC.

This chain connects TRBV6-2 or TRBV6-3 to TRBJ2-5; D perhaps matches TRBD2 (6 bases). From germline, CDR1 is MNHEY and CDR2 SVGEGT. The V end lost 5 bases, the J end lost 0 bases, and 13 bases lay between the germline ends. This CDR3 is built from 15 residues. This chain's CDR3 is CASSTWDCYQETQYF. CDR3 nucleotide sequence: TGTGCCAGCAGTACCTGGGACTGCTACCAAGAGACCCAGTACTTC.

The chain joins TRBV6-1 to TRBJ2-2; the match to TRBD1 covers 10 bases. The CDR3 is made up of 16 amino acids. Germline V CDR1 and CDR2: MNHNS, SASEGT. The junction had 7 bases not matched to a gene; V was cut back by 6 bases and J by 3 bases. CDR3 in amino acids: CASSRRDRGDTGELFF. In nucleotides, the CDR3 is TGTGCCAGCAGCCGCCGGGACAGGGGTGACACCGGGGAGCTGTTTTTT.

The chain joins TRBV13 to TRBJ2-1; 7 positions match TRBD1. The CDR3 length is 14 residues. Trimming cost V 7 bases and J 0 bases; bases outside gene matches: 3. Per germline, CDR1 PRHDT and CDR2 FYEKMQ (reference sequence). CDR3 in amino acids: CASNTGVSYNEQFF. CDR3 sequence (DNA): TGTGCCAGCAACACAGGGGTCTCCTACAATGAGCAGTTCTTC.

This clonotype has just a few counts. The V gene is TRBV5-6, the J gene TRBJ2-2; D not resolved. Trimming cost V 8 bases and J 0 bases, with 8 bases left between them. In germline, CDR1 is SGHDT, CDR2 YYEEEE. The CDR3 is 13 residues long. This CDR3 is CASQTANTGELFF. CDR3 DNA sequence: TGTGCCAGTCAGACGGCGAACACCGGGGAGCTGTTTTTT. The whole variable domain, filled in from reference TRBV5-6 and TRBJ2-2, reads DAGVTQSPTHLIKTRGQQVTLRCSPKSGHDTVSWYQQALGQGPQFIFQYYEEEERQRGNFPDRFSGHQFPNYSSELNVNALLLGDSALYLCASQTANTGELFFGEGSRLTVL.

This sequence joins TRBV12-3 or TRBV12-4 and TRBJ2-5; D unresolved. V was pared by 1 base and J by 2 bases, with 11 bases between. This CDR3 spans 15 amino acids. The CDR3 DNA sequence: TGTGCCAGCAGTTTAGAGGCCCTAAATCAAGAGACCCAGTACTTC. It translates to CASSLEALNQETQYF.

The chain carries TRBV25-1 and TRBJ2-3; perhaps TRBD2 as D (7 bases). The CDR3 runs to 12 residues. V was clipped by 8 bases and J by 5 bases, with 11 bases between them. Per germline, CDR1 MGHDK and CDR2 SYGVNS. DNA for the CDR3: TGTGCCAGCGGGGGGGCAGTAGATACGCAGTATTTT. Protein: CASGGAVDTQYF.

V gene TRBV29-1 combines with J gene TRBJ1-3; D not resolved. CDR3 length equals 13 residues. The germline gives CDR1 SQVTM, CDR2 ANQGSEA. V lost 6 bases to trimming and J lost 2 bases, with 11 bases between them. The CDR3 DNA is TGCAGCGTGTGGACGGAACCTGGAAACACCATATATTTT. The encoded protein is CSVWTEPGNTIYF.